Here is one TCR beta chain with its context. The antigen remains undetermined. CDR3-region Arm-PCR and iRepertoire HTBI primers produced the TCR beta libraries. Using its own MiXCR run on the multiplex PCR reads, TCRdb lists one record per CDR3 protein. The sample records 420,000 or so distinct CDR3 sequences, about 15% being singletons. As to time point: newly diagnosed GD, antithyroid drugs for less than 3 months. PBMCs were the source of the RNA used for TCR sequencing. This sample is part of a study of regulatory T cells in long-lasting Graves disease. Findings and limits, study-wide: Persistent disease favored TRBV28, TRBJ1-2 and TRBJ2-5.

In germline, CDR1 is GTSNPN, CDR2 SVGIG (reference sequence). This CDR3 has 15 residues. V lost 2 bases, J lost 2 bases, and 16 bases lay in between. The same sample was also studied in work on T cells in Graves' hyperthyroidism and ophthalmopathy.

The source is a woman between 18 and 29 years old with Graves disease. The rearrangement links TRBV30 to TRBJ2-7; a weak D match, TRBD2 (6 bases). Material: peripheral blood mononuclear cells (PBMCs), obtained at new diagnosis, from a patient treated with antithyroid drugs. Here the CDR3 reads CAWSNPGLNPYEQYF. CDR3 coding DNA: TGTGCCTGGAGTAACCCGGGACTCAATCCCTACGAGCAGTACTTC.